These 16 T cell receptor beta chains were all obtained from the same sample, sequenced in a study of cytomegalovirus exposure and HLA in healthy donors. Amplification used 60 Vbeta primers and 13 Jbeta primers. TCRdb's table, derived via immunoSEQ multiplex PCR, lists solely in-frame clones and lacks some. The sample has about 140,000 clones; 70% are singletons. The specimen sequenced was PBMCs. Source of these receptors: a woman in her 30s in good health and CMV-seronegative.

This clone was observed once. The chain has TRBV29-1 and TRBJ2-1, with TRBD2 identical over 9 bases. Trimming at V came to 7 bases and at J to 5 bases, leaving 6 bases not matched to a gene. The CDR3 is 13 amino acids. Germline CDR1 SQVTM, CDR2 ANQGSEA. The CDR3 DNA reads as TGCAGCGGGGGACTAGCTCTTGACAATGAGCAGTTCTTC. As protein: CSGGLALDNEQFF.

The chain links TRBV5-4 to TRBJ2-7; D is possibly TRBD2 (7 bases). This CDR3 has 15 residues. Between the trimmed V and J ends, which lost 4 bases and 3 bases, there was a span of 17 bases. In germline, CDR1 is SGHNT, CDR2 YYREEE (reference sequence). CDR3 bases: TGTGCCAGCAGCCCCGGCCCGGGGGGCGACTACGAGCAGTACTTC. Translating it yields CASSPGPGGDYEQYF.

This rearrangement joins TRBV5-1 to TRBJ2-2; 9 bases map to TRBD1. Trimming removed 8 bases from V and 6 bases from J; junction bases left unmatched: 8. The CDR3 extends over 14 amino acids. CDR1 and CDR2 (germline): SGHRS, YFSETQ. The DNA for the CDR3 is TGCGCCAGTTCCGGGACAGGGTTTCCCGGGGAGCTGTTTTTT. This codes for CASSGTGFPGELFF.

The chain has TRBV10-2 and TRBJ2-5; tentative D call: TRBD2 (5 bases). The CDR3 consists of 13 residues. Trimming removed 8 bases at V and 0 bases at J, with 10 bases between. Germline assignment: CDR1 WSHSY and CDR2 SAAADI. The CDR3 nucleotides are TGCGCCAGCCTGGACGGGGACCAAGAGACCCAGTACTTC. It encodes CASLDGDQETQYF.

This chain connects TRBV28 to TRBJ2-7, with no clear D. Per germline, CDR1 MDHEN and CDR2 SYDVKM. This CDR3 comprises 13 residues. V lost 3 bases and J lost 3, with 9 bases in between. CDR3 loop: CASSLRHSYEQYF. In DNA, the CDR3 is TGTGCCAGCAGTTTGAGGCATAGCTACGAGCAGTACTTC.

The rearrangement uses TRBV30 and TRBJ1-3; D uncertain. Germline CDR1 GTSNPN, CDR2 SVGIG (reference sequence). Trimming took 6 bases from V and 2 from J, leaving 5 bases between them. CDR3 length equals 11 residues. The CDR3 DNA follows: TGTGCCTGTGGGCCTGGAAACACCATATATTTT. This encodes CACGPGNTIYF.

The genes are TRBV29-1 and TRBJ2-7, with TRBD1 matching 10 bases. The CDR3 is 15 amino acids. The germline CDR1 and CDR2 sequences are SQVTM and ANQGSEA. J was trimmed by 2 bases and V by 6 bases; bases with no gene match: 10. The CDR3 region has the DNA TGCAGCGTACCCCTCGGGACAGGGGCTACCTACGAGCAGTACTTC. Encoded protein: CSVPLGTGATYEQYF.

This clone has just a few counts. V and J are TRBV5-1 and TRBJ2-3, with D possibly TRBD1 on 6 matching bases. V shed 1 base and J shed 0 bases, with 9 bases lying between them. In germline, CDR1 is SGHRS, CDR2 YFSETQ. This CDR3 has 15 residues. The chain's CDR3 is CASSLFRGSTDTQYF. The CDR3 nucleotides are TGCGCCAGCAGCTTGTTCAGGGGTAGCACAGATACGCAGTATTTT. Looking up the rest from reference TRBV5-1 and TRBJ2-3 gives the full variable domain: KAGVTQTPRYLIKTRGQQVTLSCSPISGHRSVSWYQQTPGQGLQFLFEYFSETQRNKGNFPGRFSGRQFSNSRSEMNVSTLELGDSALYLCASSLFRGSTDTQYFGPGTRLTVL.

In its sample, this clone was seen once. J is TRBJ1-1 and V is TRBV5-5; 8 bases fit TRBD1. J was trimmed by 5 bases and V by 2 bases; bases with no gene match: 8. Germline CDR1 is SGHKS and CDR2 is YYEKEE (reference sequence). The CDR3 is 15 residues long. CDR3 region: CASSFPGGRWTEAFF. The CDR3 bases are TGTGCCAGCAGCTTCCCAGGGGGCCGTTGGACTGAAGCTTTCTTT.

The chain links TRBV30 to TRBJ2-2, with D possibly being TRBD1 (6 bases). There are 14 residues in the CDR3. Trimming cost V 5 bases and J 1 base, with 11 bases left between them. Germline V gene sequence: CDR1 GTSNPN, CDR2 SVGIG (reference sequence). This chain's CDR3 is CAWSEGVNTGELFF. CDR3 DNA sequence: TGTGCCTGGTCTGAGGGGGTGAACACCGGGGAGCTGTTTTTT.

The rearrangement joins TRBV5-6 to TRBJ2-1; no clear D gene. The CDR3 is 12 residues long. Germline CDR1 SGHDT, CDR2 YYEEEE. The V end was cut by 0 bases, the J end by 5 bases, with 3 bases between. CDR3 nucleotides: TGTGCCAGCAGCTTGGATAACAATGAGCAGTTCTTC. Its protein product is CASSLDNNEQFF.

This clone was seen more than once but under ten times. The rearrangement uses TRBV11-3 and TRBJ2-1, with unresolved D. CDR1 SGHNT and CDR2 YENEEA come from the germline V gene. V lost 5 bases and J 0 bases, leaving 11 bases between the germline ends. The CDR3 totals 15 residues. In DNA form, the CDR3 reads TGTGCCAGCAGCGACACCTCGAGCTCCTACAATGAGCAGTTCTTC. It yields the protein CASSDTSSSYNEQFF.

The rearrangement uses TRBV6-1 and TRBJ1-1; D not certain. Trimming took 5 bases from V and 1 from J, leaving 11 bases between them. The CDR3 is 14 amino acids. Germline-derived CDR1 and CDR2 are MNHNS and SASEGT. The CDR3 DNA reads TGTGCCAGCAGTCCCCGGTCTTGGAACACTGAAGCTTTCTTT. It is translated as CASSPRSWNTEAFF.

The rearrangement joins TRBV28 to TRBJ1-2, with TRBD1 as a possible D gene (6 bases). Germline V gene lookup returns CDR1 MDHEN and CDR2 SYDVKM. The CDR3 loop spans 13 amino acids. V was trimmed by 8 bases and J by 4 bases, leaving 14 bases between them. The CDR3 loop reads CASWGGGIYGYTF. The CDR3 nucleotides are TGTGCCAGCTGGGGGGGCGGGATCTATGGCTACACCTTC.

This rearrangement joins TRBV28 to TRBJ2-7; the match to TRBD2 covers 9 bases. CDR1 and CDR2 from the germline V gene are MDHEN and SYDVKM. Trimming took 8 bases from V and 6 from J; bases not matched to a gene: 11. The CDR3 runs to 14 residues. In DNA, the CDR3 is TGTGCCAGCGAGGAGGCGGGAGGGCCTGGCGAGCAGTACTTC. Translation gives CASEEAGGPGEQYF. Using reference TRBV28 and TRBJ2-7 for the parts outside the CDR3, the full variable domain is DVKVTQSSRYLVKRTGEKVFLECVQDMDHENMFWYRQDPGLGLRLIYFSYDVKMKEKGDIPEGYSVSREKKERFSLILESASTNQTSMYLCASEEAGGPGEQYFGPGTRLTVT.

This chain uses TRBV28 with TRBJ1-2; D remains unclear. V lost 5 bases, J lost 8 bases, and 12 bases lay in between. CDR3 length: 12 residues. The germline V gene has CDR1 MDHEN and CDR2 SYDVKM. CDR3 protein: CASSLRRRGYTF. As DNA, the CDR3 is TGTGCCAGCAGTCTCAGGAGGAGAGGCTACACCTTC.